A selection of T cell receptor beta chains follows, all from one sample in a study of blood T cells in healthy people across ages. From the 5' RACE reads, TCRdb called clonotypes with MiXCR, one entry per CDR3 protein. The data contain 650,000 to 1,000,000 distinct CDR3 sequences, under 40% of them singletons. What was sequenced was blood. The receptor set was obtained from a man aged 18 to 29 in good health. CDR3s include the opening cysteine and the closing phenylalanine or tryptophan. The D gene is left open where the match is weak. The listing skips clone size in some rows; elsewhere it reads once, few, many or a size class.

D	size	V	J	DNA	CDR3
TRBD1	.	TRBV7-2	TRBJ2-3	TGTGCCAGCAGCCGGGACAGGGGCGAAGATACGCAGTATTTT	CASSRDRGEDTQYF
.	.	TRBV7-9	TRBJ2-7	TGTGCCAGCAGCCGCGCGCCGAAGACCGAGCAGTACTTC	CASSRAPKTEQYF
TRBD1	few	TRBV20-1	TRBJ2-7	TGCAGTGCCAACCGGGACAGGGGGATTTACGAGCAGTACTTC	CSANRDRGIYEQYF
.	.	TRBV6-6	TRBJ2-7	TGTGCCAGCAGTTACGGGAGTGGGGACTACGAGCAGTACTTC	CASSYGSGDYEQYF
.	few	TRBV10-3	TRBJ1-5	TGTGCCATCAGTGAGTCTCAAAATCAGCCCCGGCATTTT	CAISESQNQPRHF
.	few	TRBV5-1	TRBJ2-1	TGCGCCAGCAGCTTGTTGTCTATCCGAAACAATGAGCAGTTCTTC	CASSLLSIRNNEQFF
TRBD1	.	TRBV2	TRBJ2-7	TGTGCCAGCAGTGTGGGACAGGGGAAAATCTACGAGCAGTACTTC	CASSVGQGKIYEQYF
TRBD2	.	TRBV4-1	TRBJ2-3	TGCGCCAGCAGTCCCTCCGGCCGTGGAGCGGGGGACTCAGATACGCAGTATTTT	CASSPSGRGAGDSDTQYF
.	.	TRBV10-3	TRBJ1-1	TGTGCCATCAGTGAGGATCAGGGGCTCGTGACTGAAGCTTTCTTT	CAISEDQGLVTEAFF
.	few	TRBV20-1	TRBJ1-3	TGCAGTGCTAGCCCCGCGCAAGGGGAAGGAAACACCATATATTTT	CSASPAQGEGNTIYF
TRBD2	many	TRBV12-3/TRBV12-4	TRBJ2-3	TGTGCCAGCAGACTCCGTAGCGGGGGGGCCGGGAATACGCAGTATTTT	CASRLRSGGAGNTQYF
.	.	TRBV3-1	TRBJ1-5	TGTGCCAGCAGCCAAGATACGGCCCTGGGTTGGCCCCAGCATTTT	CASSQDTALGWPQHF
.	.	TRBV7-3	TRBJ1-4	TGTGCCAGCAGCTCCCTCGTTAGGGAAAAACTGTTTTTT	CASSSLVREKLFF
.	.	TRBV7-9	TRBJ2-5	TGTGCCAGCAGCGCGGACTTTAGGGAGACCCAGTACTTC	CASSADFRETQYF
.	.	TRBV12-3/TRBV12-4	TRBJ2-6	TGTGCCAGCAGCAAATCCGACTCTGGGGCCAACGTCCTGACTTTC	CASSKSDSGANVLTF
.	.	TRBV7-8	TRBJ1-5	TGTGCCAGCAGCCCAACCCGCGGGCGGTTCAATCAGCCCCAGCATTTT	CASSPTRGRFNQPQHF
TRBD1	few	TRBV5-1	TRBJ2-2	TGCGCCAGCAGCTTGGGAGGGGGCTCCGGGGAGCTGTTTTTT	CASSLGGGSGELFF
.	.	TRBV7-2	TRBJ2-5	TGTGCCAGCAGCTTAAGGACAGAAGAGACCCAGTACTTC	CASSLRTEETQYF
.	.	TRBV12-3/TRBV12-4	TRBJ1-1	TGTGCCAGCAGCAGCTACAATGAAGCTTTCTTT	CASSSYNEAFF
TRBD2	.	TRBV7-9	TRBJ2-7	TGTGCCAGCAGCCCCACTAGCGGGGTAACGGGGCAGTACTTC	CASSPTSGVTGQYF
.	.	TRBV7-2	TRBJ2-5	TGTGCCAGCACCGATGGGGGGAACCAAGAGACCCAGTACTTC	CASTDGGNQETQYF
.	.	TRBV6-5	TRBJ1-4	TGTGCCAGCAAAAGACAGAGCCGGAGAGAAAAACTGTTTTTT	CASKRQSRREKLFF
.	.	TRBV20-1	TRBJ1-1	TGCAGTGCCTCGACAGCGAACACTGAAGCTTTCTTT	CSASTANTEAFF
.	few	TRBV5-6	TRBJ2-1	TGTGCCAGCAGCATTGCCGGACGGACAAGCTCCTACAATGAGCAGTTCTTC	CASSIAGRTSSYNEQFF
.	.	TRBV29-1	TRBJ2-3	TGCAGCGTTGAAAACCCCAGGGGGGGCACAGATACGCAGTATTTT	CSVENPRGGTDTQYF
.	.	TRBV7-9	TRBJ2-7	TGTGCCAGCAGCCCTATTCGACAGATAACCTACGAGCAGTACTTC	CASSPIRQITYEQYF
TRBD1	once	TRBV4-2	TRBJ2-7	TGTGCCAGCAGCCAAGGACAGGGCTATTTGGGTGAGCAGTACTTC	CASSQGQGYLGEQYF
.	few	TRBV6-1	TRBJ1-1	TGTGCCAGCAGTGAAGCGTGGGTTCGTGAGGGTGGGACTGAAGCTTTCTTT	CASSEAWVREGGTEAFF
.	.	TRBV2	TRBJ2-7	TGTGCCAGCGAGACTAGCTACGAGCAGTACTTC	CASETSYEQYF
.	.	TRBV25-1	TRBJ2-3	TGTGCCAGCAGTTCGGACCTCAAAGATACGCAGTATTTT	CASSSDLKDTQYF
TRBD1	few	TRBV12-3/TRBV12-4	TRBJ1-4	TGTGCCAGCAGCCCGACAGGGATGCTAGAAAAACTGTTTTTT	CASSPTGMLEKLFF
TRBD1	few	TRBV25-1	TRBJ1-1	TGTGCCAGCAGACACGAACAGGGGTTATACACTGAAGCTTTCTTT	CASRHEQGLYTEAFF
.	.	TRBV12-3/TRBV12-4	TRBJ1-1	TGTGCCAGCAGTCCCGGGGATAGCAGCAGAGCTTTCTTT	CASSPGDSSRAFF
.	many	TRBV7-8	TRBJ2-7	TGTGCCAGCAGCTTCCCCGATAGCTCCTACGAGCAGTACTTC	CASSFPDSSYEQYF
.	.	TRBV20-1	TRBJ2-5	TGCAGTGCTAGAGATGCAGGCGGTCTCTCCGCGACCCAGTACTTC	CSARDAGGLSATQYF
.	.	TRBV20-1	TRBJ2-5	TGCAGTGCCACGCGGAGGTACCAAGAGACCCAGTACTTC	CSATRRYQETQYF
TRBD2	.	TRBV12-3/TRBV12-4	TRBJ2-5	TGTGCCAGCAGTAAGCGGGGGTTCCGGTACTTC	CASSKRGFRYF
TRBD1	.	TRBV20-1	TRBJ1-2	TGCAGTGCCAGGGGGCATAACGATGGCTACACCTTC	CSARGHNDGYTF
TRBD1	.	TRBV5-1	TRBJ1-1	TGCGCCAGCAGCTTGGGGGGAAGACAGGGCGCCGCTATGAACACTGAAGCTTTCTTT	CASSLGGRQGAAMNTEAFF
TRBD2	.	TRBV20-1	TRBJ2-3	TGCAGTGCTACAGGGACTAGCGGGGGGCTATCAAGACCCGATGTTAGCACAGATACGCAGTATTTT	CSATGTSGGLSRPDVSTDTQYF
TRBD1	.	TRBV25-1	TRBJ2-3	TGTGCCAGCAGTAGTAGGACAGGGGTGGGCACAGATACGCAGTATTTT	CASSSRTGVGTDTQYF
.	few	TRBV29-1	TRBJ2-6	TGCAGCGCGACAGTACTCTCTGGGGCCAACGTCCTGACTTTC	CSATVLSGANVLTF
.	few	TRBV19	TRBJ1-2	TGTGCCAGTAGTACCCGACAGGTTATCGTCTATGGCTACACCTTC	CASSTRQVIVYGYTF
.	.	TRBV7-9	TRBJ1-1	TGTGCCAGCAGCTTAATCGCGACACTGAACACTGAAGCTTTCTTT	CASSLIATLNTEAFF
TRBD2	.	TRBV4-3	TRBJ2-1	TGCGCCAGCAGCCAAGAAAGCGGGGAAAGGAATGAGCAGTTCTTC	CASSQESGERNEQFF
.	.	TRBV20-1	TRBJ2-5	TGCAGTGCTAGGTCCGGGGAAGAGACCCAGTACTTC	CSARSGEETQYF
TRBD1	few	TRBV12-3/TRBV12-4	TRBJ1-1	TGTGCCAGCAGGGGCACAGGGGCCGCTTTCTTT	CASRGTGAAFF